The sequence of this T cell receptor beta chain was determined in a study of cytomegalovirus exposure and HLA in healthy donors. Across the study: The approximately 120 million unique TCR beta sequences, from about 180 million T cells, were found by an earlier analysis.

Primers for the PCR totalled 60 Vbeta and 13 Jbeta. Repertoires were generated with immunoSEQ multiplex PCR, while TCRdb's copy carries only in-frame clones and drops some. This sample has some 130,000 clones, with approximately 70% found just once. The CDR3 loop spans 15 amino acids. Trimming removed 3 bases at V and 2 bases at J, with 13 bases between. CDR1 and CDR2 from the germline V gene are WNHNN and SYGVQD (reference sequence). Details on this clone: The target antigen is unknown.

General study points: Presence/absence comparisons presumed near-even sequencing depth among donors. Earlier analysis found most TCR beta V segments productive about 90% or about 30% of the time. It was reported in a later analysis that an Asian-associated ancestry cluster showed fewer N-insertions than the approximately 670-donor mean.

This chain uses TRBV10-1 with TRBJ1-1, with D tentatively TRBD1 (5 bases). The material sequenced was PBMCs. This TCR was recovered from a woman aged 60-75 years in good health and CMV-seropositive. CDR3 protein: CASSDSRQGNTEAFF. The CDR3 DNA reads as TGCGCCAGCAGTGATTCAAGGCAGGGAAACACTGAAGCTTTCTTT.